A single T cell receptor (beta chain) is shown here with its context. The target antigen is unknown. Trimming pared 2 bases from V and 12 bases from J, leaving 20 bases between. CDR3 length: 14 amino acids. Germline CDR1 MNHEY, CDR2 SVGAGI. This sample was taken from a study of shared clonotypes between healthy human individuals. Points from the study as a whole: In this cohort, only blood was sampled, and tissue repertoires likely differ.

Repertoires were generated with immunoSEQ multiplex PCR, while TCRdb's copy carries only in-frame clones and drops some. Of around 1.5 million clones listed, approximately 98% are singletons. The sequence derives from a man aged 25 to 45 in good health. The chain employs TRBV6-5 and TRBJ2-7; D gene uncertain. Sequences were obtained from naive CD4+ T cells sorted from blood. Stated subset: CD45RA+ positively selected. CDR3 sequence (DNA): TGTGCCAGCAGTTACCCAACCGCCCAGTCTGTTTGGTACTTC. This codes for CASSYPTAQSVWYF.